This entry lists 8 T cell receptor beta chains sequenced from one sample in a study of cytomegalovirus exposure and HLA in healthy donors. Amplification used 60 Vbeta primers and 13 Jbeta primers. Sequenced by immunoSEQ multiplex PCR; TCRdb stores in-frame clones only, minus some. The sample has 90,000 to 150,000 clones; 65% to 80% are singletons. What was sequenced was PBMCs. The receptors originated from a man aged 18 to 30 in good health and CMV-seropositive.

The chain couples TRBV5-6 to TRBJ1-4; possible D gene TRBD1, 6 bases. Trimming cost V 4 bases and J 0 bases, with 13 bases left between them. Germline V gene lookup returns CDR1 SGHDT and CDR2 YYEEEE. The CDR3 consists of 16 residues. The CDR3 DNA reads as TGTGCCAGCAGCCAGACAGGAAAGTCAACTAATGAAAAACTGTTTTTT. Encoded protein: CASSQTGKSTNEKLFF. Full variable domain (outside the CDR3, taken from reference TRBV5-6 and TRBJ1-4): DAGVTQSPTHLIKTRGQQVTLRCSPKSGHDTVSWYQQALGQGPQFIFQYYEEEERQRGNFPDRFSGHQFPNYSSELNVNALLLGDSALYLCASSQTGKSTNEKLFFGSGTQLSVL.

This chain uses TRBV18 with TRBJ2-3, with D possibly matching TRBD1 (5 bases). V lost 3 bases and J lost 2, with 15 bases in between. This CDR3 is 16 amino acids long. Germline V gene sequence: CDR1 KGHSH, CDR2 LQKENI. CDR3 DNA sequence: TGTGCCAGCTCACCGAGGACATCCCTCCCCACAGATACGCAGTATTTT. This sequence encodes CASSPRTSLPTDTQYF.

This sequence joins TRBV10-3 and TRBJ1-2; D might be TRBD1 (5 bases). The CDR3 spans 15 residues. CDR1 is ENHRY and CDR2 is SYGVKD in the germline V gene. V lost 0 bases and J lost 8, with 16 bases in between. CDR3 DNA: TGTGCCATCAGTGAGTCCCACCGGGGGAGAATGGGCTACACCTTC. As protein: CAISESHRGRMGYTF.

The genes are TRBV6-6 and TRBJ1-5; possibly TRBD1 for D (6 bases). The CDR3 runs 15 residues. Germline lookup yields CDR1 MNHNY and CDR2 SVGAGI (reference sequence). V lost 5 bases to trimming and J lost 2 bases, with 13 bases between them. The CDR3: CASSKQGGGNQPQHF. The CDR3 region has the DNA TGTGCCAGCAGTAAACAGGGCGGAGGCAATCAGCCCCAGCATTTT.

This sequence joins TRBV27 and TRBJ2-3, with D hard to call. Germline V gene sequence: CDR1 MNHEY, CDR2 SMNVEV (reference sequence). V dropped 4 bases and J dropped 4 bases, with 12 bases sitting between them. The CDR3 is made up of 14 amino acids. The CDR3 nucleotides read TGTGCCAGCAGTTACAGATTCCGTCCAGATACGCAGTATTTT. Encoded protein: CASSYRFRPDTQYF.

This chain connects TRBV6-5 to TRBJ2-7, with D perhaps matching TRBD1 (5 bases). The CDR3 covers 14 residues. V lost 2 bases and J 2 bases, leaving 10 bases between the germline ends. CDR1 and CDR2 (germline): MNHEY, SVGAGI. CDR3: CASSYHRTTYEQYF. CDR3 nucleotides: TGTGCCAGCAGTTACCACAGGACAACCTACGAGCAGTACTTC.

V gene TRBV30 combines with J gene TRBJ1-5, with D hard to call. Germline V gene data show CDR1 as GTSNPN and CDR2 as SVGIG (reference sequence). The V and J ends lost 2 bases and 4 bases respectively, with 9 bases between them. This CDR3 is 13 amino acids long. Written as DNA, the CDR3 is TGTGCCTGGAGTTTAGGCAGGAATCAGCCCCAGCATTTT. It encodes CAWSLGRNQPQHF.

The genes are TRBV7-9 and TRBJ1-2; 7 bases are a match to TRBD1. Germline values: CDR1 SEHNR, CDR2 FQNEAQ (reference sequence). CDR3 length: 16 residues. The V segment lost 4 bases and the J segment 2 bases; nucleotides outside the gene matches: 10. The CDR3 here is CASSSLGTVMNYGYTF. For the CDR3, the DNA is TGTGCCAGCAGCTCCTTGGGGACAGTCATGAACTATGGCTACACCTTC.